These T cell receptor beta chains were read from a single sample in a study of yellow fever vaccine responses in identical twins. TCRdb reprocessed the RT-PCR reads with MiXCR, giving one entry per CDR3 protein. The sample includes about 2,800 distinct CDR3 sequences, 70% to 90% seen only once; the top ten take 1.6%. Material: T cells from blood (PBMCs), unsorted or a sorted subset (not recorded which), obtained before or after yellow fever vaccination (not recorded which). These receptors were obtained from a female donor who received the yellow fever vaccine. Both conserved end residues are trimmed from each CDR3.

v_call,cdr3_aa
TRBV15,ATSRGPDKFETQY
TRBV6-5,ASSYSGIGKAGNTIY
TRBV19,ASSIPGGGINQPQH
TRBV10-3,AISSGGGLGNTEAF
TRBV11-1,ASSPDRGHSYNSPLH
TRBV13,ASTGVYEQY
TRBV20-1,SASAGPSYEQY
TRBV29-1,SVKPGGAKEQY
TRBV14,ASSQFNSPLH
TRBV7-9,ASSLDLRPPYEQF
TRBV29-1,SVVDRGLGDEQF
TRBV23-1,ASSQGPPSTEAF
TRBV12-3/TRBV12-4,ASSWDNSNQPQH
TRBV19,ASRVTDTQY
TRBV12-3/TRBV12-4,ASSTGPLSGNTIY
TRBV10-3,ATRQAYGYT
TRBV29-1,SATLSNQPQH
TRBV20-1,SASGGVGGYSNQPQH
TRBV11-1,ASSSSPQTPDTQY
TRBV12-3/TRBV12-4,ASSLGQGKTQY
TRBV28,ASGTVLTDTQY
TRBV20-1,SSLGSSYNEQF
TRBV7-2,AIAGGSYNSPLH
TRBV5-7,ASSYLQGNTEAF
TRBV2,ASSELGNEQF
TRBV29-1,SVVTGLAGSGELF
TRBV3-1,ASSQDSRAGVRTGELF
TRBV2,ASKGQGFSYEQY
TRBV29-1,SGRQGFEQF
TRBV29-1,SVPTSGSYNEQF
TRBV11-1,ASSLEGGVTEAF
TRBV28,ASKTPNTEAF
TRBV5-1,ASSHGTSAKETQY
TRBV20-1,SAKFFNEQF
TRBV5-1,ASSLGWDGSNEQF
TRBV13,ASSPPSGSGYNEQF
TRBV20-1,SARTTGGNFYEQY
TRBV2,ATLDRGQGGYT
TRBV7-2,ASSIGQRNYGYT
TRBV6-1,ASSGGRLHNEQF
TRBV29-1,SVEDRTGEDTQY
TRBV6-1,ASSPPRHSMNTEAF
TRBV11-1,ASSSRLAGNPYNEQF
TRBV2,ASSEEVGNQPQH
TRBV20-1,SGLGPDTQY
TRBV18,ASSPPGSYYGYT
TRBV4-1,ASSQVTANTGELF
TRBV18,ASSPHENSPLH
TRBV4-1,ASSQVVSEQF
TRBV11-3,ASSLGQTQETQY
TRBV18,ASSPYSGGTEAF